The clone carrying this T cell receptor beta chain has more than one count but fewer than ten. As processed by the authors: It was from reference gene primer amplification that nucleated cell counts were estimated. Generated by immunoSEQ multiplex PCR, the TCRdb table keeps only in-frame clones and is missing some. Clone size and V and J calls were adopted from that table, with D and trimming inferred from the DNA. The sample comprises some 250,000 clones, about 85% of which are singletons, and 4% to 5% rests with the top ten. The CDR3 has 15 amino acids. The junction had 6 bases not matched to a gene; V was cut back by 4 bases and J by 4 bases. Germline CDR1 and CDR2: SGHDT and YYEEEE. The data stem from a study of blood T cell repertoires in COVID-19. Study at large: Some COVID-19 samples were acute and others convalescent; all came from the United States, Italy and Spain. PBMCs, B-cell-depleted T cells, or T cells provided the cDNA or gDNA that made up the material.

Sequencing was performed on peripheral blood. The source of this sequence is a man between 60 and 75 years old with acute or convalescent COVID-19. The V gene is TRBV5-6, the J gene TRBJ1-3, with 9 nucleotides matching TRBD1. The CDR3 coding sequence is TGTGCCAGCAGCCCCGCGACAGGGGGGGGAAACACCATATATTTT. Translated, it gives CASSPATGGGNTIYF.